Listed below are T cell receptor beta chains from one sample, sequenced in a study of T cells in Graves' hyperthyroidism and ophthalmopathy. TCRdb reprocessed the multiplex PCR reads with MiXCR, giving one entry per CDR3 protein. The sample lists 640,000 or so distinct CDR3 sequences, 14% seen once, with roughly 7% in the top ten. The specimen sequenced was blood. Receptor source: a woman aged 18-29 years with Graves' ophthalmopathy. Each CDR3 is given with its conserved first and last residue. The order of the fields is clone size, D gene, J gene, V gene, CDR3 protein, CDR3 DNA. D genes are given only for firm matches. A clone size is listed for some rows: how often the clone was seen (once, few, many), or a class if it is expanded.

>many|TRBD2|TRBJ2-1|TRBV29-1
CSVGEGMSSYNEQFF
TGCAGCGTTGGGGAGGGGATGAGCTCCTACAATGAGCAGTTCTTC
>many|TRBD2|TRBJ2-5|TRBV6-1
CASSQRELSETQYF
TGTGCCAGCAGTCAGCGGGAGTTGTCAGAGACCCAGTACTTC
>many|NA|TRBJ1-1|TRBV6-5
CASSYSITDLSPFF
TGTGCCAGCAGTTACTCGATCACGGATCTCTCTCCTTTCTTT
>many|NA|TRBJ2-1|TRBV6-1
CASSEEAVRPGVLEQFF
TGTGCCAGCAGTGAAGAGGCTGTCAGGCCAGGGGTGCTTGAGCAGTTCTTC
>few|NA|TRBJ1-6|TRBV30
CAWSEGDNSPLHF
TGTGCCTGGAGCGAGGGGGACAATTCACCCCTCCACTTT
>many|TRBD1|TRBJ2-1|TRBV12-3/TRBV12-4
CASSPLGTVHEQFF
TGTGCCAGCAGCCCCCTTGGGACAGTCCATGAGCAGTTCTTC
>few|NA|TRBJ2-3|TRBV14
CASSQVPDTQYF
TGTGCCAGCAGCCAAGTCCCAGATACGCAGTATTTT
>many|TRBD2|TRBJ2-7|TRBV28
CASSTPGGQTYEQYF
TGTGCCAGCAGCACTCCGGGGGGGCAGACCTACGAGCAGTACTTC
>NA|NA|TRBJ2-5|TRBV6-1
CASSPGKGETQYF
TGTGCCAGCAGTCCGGGGAAAGGAGAGACCCAGTACTTC
>many|NA|TRBJ1-6|TRBV9
CASSVRSQNSPLHF
TGTGCCAGCAGCGTGAGATCCCAGAATTCACCCCTCCACTTT
>many|NA|TRBJ1-1|TRBV6-2/TRBV6-3
CASGNTEAFF
TGTGCCAGCGGGAACACTGAAGCTTTCTTT
>NA|NA|TRBJ2-1|TRBV4-1
CASSPYLGANSYNEQFF
TGCGCCAGCAGCCCATACTTGGGCGCGAACTCCTACAATGAGCAGTTCTTC
>few|NA|TRBJ1-5|TRBV5-8
CASSADSNNQPQHF
TGTGCCAGCAGCGCGGACAGCAACAATCAGCCCCAGCATTTT
>many|NA|TRBJ1-1|TRBV19
CASTTLVGRVMNTEAFF
TGTGCCAGTACCACCCTAGTCGGGAGGGTAATGAACACTGAAGCTTTCTTT
>many|TRBD1|TRBJ1-2|TRBV27
CASFDRAGHGYTF
TGTGCCAGTTTCGACAGGGCGGGGCATGGCTACACCTTC
>many|NA|TRBJ2-7|TRBV28
CAAWDLSYEQYF
TGTGCCGCCTGGGACCTCTCCTACGAGCAGTACTTC
>NA|NA|TRBJ2-5|TRBV20-1
CSARLEDRGGETQYF
TGCAGTGCTAGACTCGAAGACCGGGGAGGAGAGACCCAGTACTTC
>many|TRBD2|TRBJ2-3|TRBV13
CASSLRTSGTVDTQYF
TGTGCCAGCAGCCTGCGGACTAGCGGGACTGTGGATACGCAGTATTTT
>many|NA|TRBJ2-3|TRBV12-5
CASGLKLTDTQYF
TGTGCTAGTGGCTTAAAACTTACAGATACGCAGTATTTT
>few|TRBD2|TRBJ2-7|TRBV7-6
CASSSSGRPYEQYF
TGTGCCAGCAGCTCGAGCGGGAGGCCCTACGAGCAGTACTTC
>many|NA|TRBJ1-1|TRBV2
CASMKDTRDTEAFF
TGTGCCAGCATGAAGGACACGAGGGACACTGAAGCTTTCTTT
>many|NA|TRBJ2-3|TRBV11-2
CASSLAGGLTDTQYF
TGTGCCAGCAGCTTAGCTGGCGGACTCACAGATACGCAGTATTTT
>many|NA|TRBJ1-1|TRBV4-1
CASSQSQASMNTEAFF
TGCGCCAGCAGCCAATCACAGGCTTCGATGAACACTGAAGCTTTCTTT
>many|NA|TRBJ2-1|TRBV20-1
CSARDWGTLGNEQFF
TGCAGTGCTAGAGATTGGGGGACTTTAGGAAATGAGCAGTTCTTC
>NA|NA|TRBJ2-6|TRBV7-2
CASSLRGPRERANVLTF
TGTGCCAGCAGCTTAAGGGGACCACGGGAACGGGCCAACGTCCTGACTTTC
>many|TRBD1|TRBJ1-3|TRBV30
CAWDRAGNTIYF
TGTGCCTGGGACAGGGCTGGAAACACCATATATTTT
>many|NA|TRBJ2-1|TRBV20-1
CSARDFPGRGINEQFF
TGCAGTGCTAGAGATTTTCCGGGGAGGGGGATCAATGAGCAGTTCTTC
>few|NA|TRBJ2-1|TRBV3-1
CASSHQDLQFF
TGTGCCAGCAGTCACCAGGATTTGCAGTTCTTC
>many|NA|TRBJ2-1|TRBV20-1
CSALAGASYNEQFF
TGCAGTGCTCTCGCGGGGGCCTCCTACAATGAGCAGTTCTTC
>many|NA|TRBJ1-5|TRBV19
CASTVGGWGNQPQHF
TGTGCCAGTACGGTAGGGGGTTGGGGCAATCAGCCCCAGCATTTT
>NA|NA|TRBJ2-1|TRBV5-1
CASSFRAASRTSYNEQFF
TGCGCCAGCAGCTTCCGGGCCGCCTCAAGAACTTCCTACAATGAGCAGTTCTTC
>many|NA|TRBJ2-1|TRBV30
CAWSWSLPYNEQFF
TGTGCCTGGAGTTGGAGTTTACCCTACAATGAGCAGTTCTTC
>many|NA|TRBJ1-1|TRBV20-1
CSAREATFPGDTEAFF
TGCAGTGCTAGAGAGGCGACATTCCCAGGGGACACTGAAGCTTTCTTT
>NA|TRBD2|TRBJ2-3|TRBV7-8
CASSRGLAGQLTDTQYF
TGTGCCAGCAGCCGTGGGCTAGCGGGACAGCTCACAGATACGCAGTATTTT
>many|NA|TRBJ1-1|TRBV30
CAWVETANTEAFF
TGTGCCTGGGTGGAGACGGCGAACACTGAAGCTTTCTTT
>NA|NA|TRBJ2-5|TRBV28
CASSYSAGHGEETQYF
TGTGCCAGCAGTTACTCGGCAGGGCACGGGGAAGAGACCCAGTACTTC
>NA|NA|TRBJ1-4|TRBV5-1
CASSPGGFDLEKLFF
TGCGCCAGCAGCCCGGGGGGTTTTGACTTGGAAAAACTGTTTTTT
>NA|NA|TRBJ2-1|TRBV20-1
CSARVPGVINEQFF
TGCAGTGCTAGGGTCCCGGGAGTGATCAATGAGCAGTTCTTC
>many|TRBD2|TRBJ2-7|TRBV4-2
CASSQGTSGAYEQYF
TGTGCCAGCAGCCAAGGGACTAGCGGGGCCTACGAGCAGTACTTC
>many|NA|TRBJ2-7|TRBV7-2
CASSTPGGGHYEQYF
TGTGCCAGCAGCACCCCGGGAGGGGGCCATTACGAGCAGTACTTC
>few|NA|TRBJ2-2|TRBV29-1
CSVEDTTNTGELFF
TGCAGCGTCGAGGACACTACGAACACCGGGGAGCTGTTTTTT
>many|TRBD2|TRBJ2-5|TRBV6-2/TRBV6-3
CASSYTGVAGFQETQYF
TGTGCCAGCAGTTACACAGGAGTAGCGGGCTTCCAAGAGACCCAGTACTTC